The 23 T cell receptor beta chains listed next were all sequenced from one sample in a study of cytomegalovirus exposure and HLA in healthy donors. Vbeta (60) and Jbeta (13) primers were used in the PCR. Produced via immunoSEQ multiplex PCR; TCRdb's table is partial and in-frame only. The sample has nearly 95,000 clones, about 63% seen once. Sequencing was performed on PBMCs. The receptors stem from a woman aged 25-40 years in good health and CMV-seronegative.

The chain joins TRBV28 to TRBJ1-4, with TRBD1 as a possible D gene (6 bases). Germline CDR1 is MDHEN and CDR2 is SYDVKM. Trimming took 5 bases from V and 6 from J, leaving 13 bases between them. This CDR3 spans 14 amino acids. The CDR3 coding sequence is TGTGCCAGCAGTAACCCAGGGGATGATGAAAAACTGTTTTTT. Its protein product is CASSNPGDDEKLFF.

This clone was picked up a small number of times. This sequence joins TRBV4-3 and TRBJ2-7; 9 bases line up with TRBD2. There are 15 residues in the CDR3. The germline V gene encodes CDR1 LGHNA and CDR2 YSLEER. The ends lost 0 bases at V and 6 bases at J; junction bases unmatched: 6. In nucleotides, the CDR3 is TGCGCCAGCAGCCAAGAGGCGGGAGGGCCCTCCGAGCAGTACTTC. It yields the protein CASSQEAGGPSEQYF.

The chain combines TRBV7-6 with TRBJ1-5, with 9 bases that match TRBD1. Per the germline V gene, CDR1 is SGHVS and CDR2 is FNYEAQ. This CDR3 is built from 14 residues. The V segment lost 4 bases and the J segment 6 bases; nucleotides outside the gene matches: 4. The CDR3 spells CASSSGQGTQPQHF. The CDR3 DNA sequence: TGTGCCAGCAGCTCCGGACAGGGGACTCAGCCCCAGCATTTT.

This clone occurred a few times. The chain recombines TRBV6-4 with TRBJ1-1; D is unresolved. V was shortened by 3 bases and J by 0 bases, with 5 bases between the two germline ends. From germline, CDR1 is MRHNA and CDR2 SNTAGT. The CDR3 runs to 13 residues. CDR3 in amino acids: CASSERMNTEAFF. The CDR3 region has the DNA TGTGCCAGCAGTGAGCGGATGAACACTGAAGCTTTCTTT.

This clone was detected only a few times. Written as DNA, the CDR3 is TGTGCCTGGGGCCAATGGCGGGGAAAACGGAATGGCTACACCTTC. Translated: CAWGQWRGKRNGYTF. The V and J genes are TRBV30 and TRBJ1-2; no definite D call. V dropped 5 bases and J dropped 6 bases, with 22 bases sitting between them. Looked up from germline, CDR1 is GTSNPN and CDR2 is SVGIG (reference sequence). The CDR3 is 15 residues long.

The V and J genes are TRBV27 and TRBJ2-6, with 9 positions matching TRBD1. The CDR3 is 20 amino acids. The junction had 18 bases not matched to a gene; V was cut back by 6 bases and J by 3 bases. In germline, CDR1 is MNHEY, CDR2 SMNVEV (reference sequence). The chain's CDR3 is CASRKLLTGGLNFGANVLTF. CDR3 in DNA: TGTGCCAGCAGAAAACTTCTGACAGGGGGATTAAACTTTGGGGCCAACGTCCTGACTTTC.

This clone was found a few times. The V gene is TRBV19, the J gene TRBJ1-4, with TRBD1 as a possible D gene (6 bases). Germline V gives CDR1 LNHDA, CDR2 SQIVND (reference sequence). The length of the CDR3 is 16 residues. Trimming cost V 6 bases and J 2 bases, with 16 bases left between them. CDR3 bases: TGTGCCAGTAGAGGGAACACAGGGCAGACTAATGAAAAACTGTTTTTT. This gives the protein CASRGNTGQTNEKLFF. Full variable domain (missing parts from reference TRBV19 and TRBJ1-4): DGGITQSPKYLFRKEGQNVTLSCEQNLNHDAMYWYRQDPGQGLRLIYYSQIVNDFQKGDIAEGYSVSREKKESFPLTVTSAQKNPTAFYLCASRGNTGQTNEKLFFGSGTQLSVL.

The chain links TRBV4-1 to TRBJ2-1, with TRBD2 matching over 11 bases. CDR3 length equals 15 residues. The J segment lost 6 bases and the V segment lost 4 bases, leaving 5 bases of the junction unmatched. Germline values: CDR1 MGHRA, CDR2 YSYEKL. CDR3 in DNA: TGCGCCAGCAGCCGATCGGGACTAGCGGTCAATGAGCAGTTCTTC. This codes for CASSRSGLAVNEQFF.

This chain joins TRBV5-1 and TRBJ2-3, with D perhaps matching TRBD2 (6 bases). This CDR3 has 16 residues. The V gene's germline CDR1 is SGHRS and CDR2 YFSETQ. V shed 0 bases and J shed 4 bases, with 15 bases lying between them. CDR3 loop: CASSLARDRVADTQYF. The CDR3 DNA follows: TGCGCCAGCAGCTTGGCGCGGGACCGAGTGGCAGATACGCAGTATTTT. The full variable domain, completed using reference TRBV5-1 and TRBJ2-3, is KAGVTQTPRYLIKTRGQQVTLSCSPISGHRSVSWYQQTPGQGLQFLFEYFSETQRNKGNFPGRFSGRQFSNSRSEMNVSTLELGDSALYLCASSLARDRVADTQYFGPGTRLTVL.

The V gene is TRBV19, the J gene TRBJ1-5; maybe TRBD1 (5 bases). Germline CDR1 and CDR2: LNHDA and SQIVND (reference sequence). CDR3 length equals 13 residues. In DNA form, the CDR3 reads TGTGCATGCGGGGGGGGAGGAAATCAGCCCCAGCATTTT. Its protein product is CACGGGGNQPQHF.

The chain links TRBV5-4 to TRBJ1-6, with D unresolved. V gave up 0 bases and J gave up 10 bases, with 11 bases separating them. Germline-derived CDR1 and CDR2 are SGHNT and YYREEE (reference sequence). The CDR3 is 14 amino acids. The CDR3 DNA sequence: TGTGCCAGCAGCTTGGAAGTTGTAGAGTCACCCCTCCACTTT. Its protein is CASSLEVVESPLHF.

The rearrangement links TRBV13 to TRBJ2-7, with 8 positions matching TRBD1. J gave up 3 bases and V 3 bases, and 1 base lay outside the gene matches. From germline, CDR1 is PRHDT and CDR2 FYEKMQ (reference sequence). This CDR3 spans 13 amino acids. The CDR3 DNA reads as TGTGCCAGCAGCTTTGACAGGGGCTACGAGCAGTACTTC. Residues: CASSFDRGYEQYF.

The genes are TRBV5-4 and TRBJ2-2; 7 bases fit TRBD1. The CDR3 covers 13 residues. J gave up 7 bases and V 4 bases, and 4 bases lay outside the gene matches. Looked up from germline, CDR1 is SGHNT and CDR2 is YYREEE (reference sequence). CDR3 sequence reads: CASSLQGYGELFF. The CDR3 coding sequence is TGTGCCAGCAGCCTACAGGGGTACGGGGAGCTGTTTTTT. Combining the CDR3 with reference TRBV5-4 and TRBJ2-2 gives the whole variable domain ETGVTQSPTHLIKTRGQQVTLRCSSQSGHNTVSWYQQALGQGPQFIFQYYREEENGRGNFPPRFSGLQFPNYSSELNVNALELDDSALYLCASSLQGYGELFFGEGSRLTVL.

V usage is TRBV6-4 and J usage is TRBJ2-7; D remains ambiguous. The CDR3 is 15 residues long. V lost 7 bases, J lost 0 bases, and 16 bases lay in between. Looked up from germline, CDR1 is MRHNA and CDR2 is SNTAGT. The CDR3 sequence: CASMTDSYTSYEQYF. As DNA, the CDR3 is TGTGCCAGCATGACCGACTCCTATACCTCCTACGAGCAGTACTTC.

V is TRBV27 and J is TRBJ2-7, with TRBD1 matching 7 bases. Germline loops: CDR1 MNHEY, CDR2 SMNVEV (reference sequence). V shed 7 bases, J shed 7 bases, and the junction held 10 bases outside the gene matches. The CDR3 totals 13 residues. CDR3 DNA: TGTGCCAGCACTCCCCAATCGACAGGGGAGCAGTACTTC. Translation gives CASTPQSTGEQYF.

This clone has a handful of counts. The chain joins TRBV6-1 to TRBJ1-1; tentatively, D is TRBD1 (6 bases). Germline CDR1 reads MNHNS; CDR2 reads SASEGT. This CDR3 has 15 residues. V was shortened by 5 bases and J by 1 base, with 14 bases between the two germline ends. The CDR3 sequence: CASSTRNRENTEAFF. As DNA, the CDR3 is TGTGCCAGCAGTACCAGAAACAGGGAGAACACTGAAGCTTTCTTT.

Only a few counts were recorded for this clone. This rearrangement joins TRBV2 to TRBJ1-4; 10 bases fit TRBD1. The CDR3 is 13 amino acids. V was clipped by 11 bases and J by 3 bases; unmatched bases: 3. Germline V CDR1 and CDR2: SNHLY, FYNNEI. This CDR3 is CASGTGANEKLFF. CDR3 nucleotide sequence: TGTGCCTCGGGGACAGGGGCTAATGAAAAACTGTTTTTT.

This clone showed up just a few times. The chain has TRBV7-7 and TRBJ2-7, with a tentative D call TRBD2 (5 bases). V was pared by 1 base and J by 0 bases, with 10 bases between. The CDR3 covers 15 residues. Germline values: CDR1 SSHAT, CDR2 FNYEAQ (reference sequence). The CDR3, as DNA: TGTGCCAGCAGCTTAGAATTGGGGAGCTCCTACGAGCAGTACTTC. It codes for CASSLELGSSYEQYF.

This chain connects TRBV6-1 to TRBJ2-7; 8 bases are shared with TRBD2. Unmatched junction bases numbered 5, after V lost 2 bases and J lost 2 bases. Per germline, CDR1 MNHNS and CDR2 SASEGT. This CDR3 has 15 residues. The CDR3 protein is CASSEHTSGAYEQYF. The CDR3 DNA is TGTGCCAGCAGTGAACACACTAGCGGAGCCTACGAGCAGTACTTC.

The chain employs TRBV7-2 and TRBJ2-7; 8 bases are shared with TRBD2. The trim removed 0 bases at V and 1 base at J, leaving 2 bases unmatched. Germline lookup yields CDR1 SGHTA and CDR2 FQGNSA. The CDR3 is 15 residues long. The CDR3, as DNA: TGTGCCAGCAGCTTAGCCAGCGGGGGTTCCTACGAGCAGTACTTC. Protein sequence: CASSLASGGSYEQYF.

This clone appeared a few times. The CDR3: CASSQARVNDEQYF. CDR3 nucleotides: TGCGCCAGCAGTCAAGCCAGGGTAAACGACGAGCAGTACTTC. The rearrangement uses TRBV23-1 and TRBJ2-7; D possibly corresponds to TRBD1 (5 bases). TRBV23-1 carries the ORF label, with uncertain function. The V end was cut by 2 bases, the J end by 5 bases, with 13 bases between. The CDR3 is made up of 14 amino acids.

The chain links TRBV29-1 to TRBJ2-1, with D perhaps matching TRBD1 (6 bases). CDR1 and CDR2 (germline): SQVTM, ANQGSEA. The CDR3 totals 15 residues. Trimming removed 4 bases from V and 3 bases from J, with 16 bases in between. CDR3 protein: CSVVKVDSSYNEQFF. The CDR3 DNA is TGCAGCGTTGTGAAAGTGGACAGCAGCTACAATGAGCAGTTCTTC.

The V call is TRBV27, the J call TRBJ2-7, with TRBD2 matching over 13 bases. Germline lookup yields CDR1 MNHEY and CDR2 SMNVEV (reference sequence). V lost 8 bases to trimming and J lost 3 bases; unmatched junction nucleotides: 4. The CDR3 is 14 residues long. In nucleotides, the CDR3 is TGTGCCAGCCGACTAGCGGGAGGCTTCTACGAGCAGTACTTC. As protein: CASRLAGGFYEQYF.